One sample yielded the 17 T cell receptor beta chains listed below, sequenced in a study of Ad26.COV2.S vaccination and SARS-CoV-2 variants. Generated by immunoSEQ multiplex PCR, the TCRdb table keeps only in-frame clones and is missing some. This table has over 85,000 clones, less than 85% appearing once. Sequencing used peripheral blood, obtained after recovery from COVID-19. The origin of the receptors is a human donor who had recovered from COVID-19.

The rearrangement uses TRBV6-6 and TRBJ1-2; TRBD1 agrees at 10 bases. CDR1 is MNHNY and CDR2 is SVGAGI in the germline V gene (reference sequence). Trimming removed 6 bases from V and 6 bases from J; junction bases left unmatched: 7. CDR3 length: 14 amino acids. CDR3 amino acids: CASSPSGTGDGYTF. CDR3 bases: TGTGCCAGCAGCCCATCCGGGACAGGGGATGGCTACACCTTC.

The gene calls are TRBV4-3 and TRBJ1-5, with D possibly matching TRBD1 (5 bases). The germline CDR1 and CDR2 sequences are LGHNA and YSLEER. The CDR3 sequence is 15 residues long. The V end lost 4 bases, the J end lost 6 bases, and 16 bases lay between the germline ends. The CDR3 DNA reads TGCGCCAGCAGCCCACAACGGGGCTGGGGTCAGCCCCAGCATTTT. Translation gives CASSPQRGWGQPQHF.

The genes are TRBV19 and TRBJ2-7, with D possibly being TRBD2 (5 bases). The CDR3 totals 15 residues. Germline lookup yields CDR1 LNHDA and CDR2 SQIVND (reference sequence). V gave up 1 base and J gave up 2 bases, with 12 bases separating them. Here the CDR3 DNA reads TGTGCCAGTAGTATAGTCTTACTGACTACCTACGAGCAGTACTTC. Its translation is CASSIVLLTTYEQYF. The complete variable domain, with remaining parts taken from reference TRBV19 and TRBJ2-7, reads DGGITQSPKYLFRKEGQNVTLSCEQNLNHDAMYWYRQDPGQGLRLIYYSQIVNDFQKGDIAEGYSVSREKKESFPLTVTSAQKNPTAFYLCASSIVLLTTYEQYFGPGTRLTVT.

The rearrangement links TRBV7-9 to TRBJ2-2, with D possibly being TRBD1 (6 bases). The V gene lost 5 bases and the J gene lost 0 bases, with 13 bases spanning the gap. The CDR3 runs to 16 residues. The germline V gene encodes CDR1 SEHNR and CDR2 FQNEAQ (reference sequence). CDR3 in amino acids: CASSRRGQSNTGELFF. Written as DNA, the CDR3 is TGTGCCAGCAGCCGCCGAGGACAGTCGAACACCGGGGAGCTGTTTTTT.

The rearrangement links TRBV5-4 to TRBJ2-5; 7 bases fit TRBD1. Germline V gene lookup returns CDR1 SGHNT and CDR2 YYREEE (reference sequence). V lost 0 bases, J lost 5 bases, and 10 bases stayed unmatched. The length of the CDR3 is 16 residues. In DNA form, the CDR3 reads TGTGCCAGCAGCTTGGCAGCAGGGGGAGCATGGGAGACCCAGTACTTC. Translated: CASSLAAGGAWETQYF.

The chain is built from TRBV28 and TRBJ1-4; 7 bases are a match to TRBD1. This CDR3 spans 14 amino acids. Germline CDR1 reads MDHEN; CDR2 reads SYDVKM. J lost 4 bases, V lost 6 bases, and 5 bases had no gene match. The CDR3 is CASRGTVVNEKLFF. The CDR3 bases are TGTGCCAGCAGGGGGACAGTCGTTAATGAAAAACTGTTTTTT. Drawing the rest from reference TRBV28 and TRBJ1-4, the complete variable domain is DVKVTQSSRYLVKRTGEKVFLECVQDMDHENMFWYRQDPGLGLRLIYFSYDVKMKEKGDIPEGYSVSREKKERFSLILESASTNQTSMYLCASRGTVVNEKLFFGSGTQLSVL.

The J gene is TRBJ1-5, the V gene TRBV28; perhaps TRBD1 as D (5 bases). The V end was cut by 5 bases, the J end by 2 bases, with 13 bases between. The CDR3 runs to 15 residues. The germline CDR1 and CDR2 sequences are MDHEN and SYDVKM. The CDR3 sequence is CASSTGGDGNQPQHF. Here the CDR3 DNA reads TGTGCCAGCAGTACAGGCGGGGATGGCAATCAGCCCCAGCATTTT.

This clone appeared once. No conserved phenylalanine or tryptophan is present at the end of the CDR3, so a read error is the likely explanation. Because the CDR3's place on the DNA is in doubt, the DNA is left out and the CDR3 is given as listed by TCRdb. The chain links TRBV27 to TRBJ2-3; whether TRBD1, the table's D call, matches the DNA was not checked. From its first to its last residue, the CDR3 has 10 amino acids. Per the germline V gene, CDR1 is MNHEY and CDR2 is SMNVEV (reference sequence). This CDR3 is CASSGAGDRV.

V usage is TRBV13 and J usage is TRBJ2-3, with 7 bases fitting TRBD2. Losses at the gene ends were 6 bases for V and 0 bases for J; bases not matched to a gene: 6. The CDR3 is made up of 15 amino acids. In germline, CDR1 is PRHDT, CDR2 FYEKMQ (reference sequence). This chain's CDR3 is CASRGGTESTDTQYF. In DNA form, the CDR3 reads TGTGCCAGCAGGGGGGGGACGGAAAGCACAGATACGCAGTATTTT.

CDR3 sequence reads: CASSQDQNTGTYEQYF. The DNA of the CDR3 is TGTGCCAGCAGCCAAGATCAAAACACTGGGACCTACGAGCAGTACTTC. This rearrangement joins TRBV4-2 to TRBJ2-7; D call uncertain. The V end lost 0 bases, the J end lost 2 bases, and 14 bases lay between the germline ends. The V gene's germline CDR1 is LGHNA and CDR2 YNFKEQ. The CDR3 length is 16 residues.

The V call is TRBV24-1, the J call TRBJ1-2; TRBD1 aligns across 7 bases. Germline V lookup: CDR1 KGHDR, CDR2 SFDVKD. The CDR3 covers 16 residues. The ends lost 7 bases at V and 6 bases at J; junction bases unmatched: 16. In DNA form, the CDR3 reads TGTGCCACCAGGGAAACAGGGGCGGGAGGAGGCGATGGCTACACCTTC. The encoded protein is CATRETGAGGGDGYTF.

The count of this clone is one. The rearrangement uses TRBV7-2 and TRBJ1-2, with D possibly matching TRBD1 (5 bases). Germline V CDR1 and CDR2: SGHTA, FQGNSA. With 5 bases removed from V and 2 bases from J, the gap between germline ends came to 12 bases. This CDR3 has 14 residues. DNA of the CDR3: TGTGCCAGCAGCCCGGCGGGACCGAACTATGGCTACACCTTC. Translation: CASSPAGPNYGYTF. Full variable domain (rest looked up from reference TRBV7-2 and TRBJ1-2): GAGVSQSPSNKVTEKGKDVELRCDPISGHTALYWYRQSLGQGLEFLIYFQGNSAPDKSGLPSDRFSAERTGGSVSTLTIQRTQQEDSAVYLCASSPAGPNYGYTFGSGTRLTVV.

This chain connects TRBV19 to TRBJ2-3; TRBD2 agrees at 8 bases. CDR1 and CDR2 from the germline V gene are LNHDA and SQIVND (reference sequence). V trimming: 1 base; J trimming: 0 bases; junction bases outside the gene matches: 0. This CDR3 has 15 residues. CDR3 in DNA: TGTGCCAGTAGTATAGCGGGGGGGAGCACAGATACGCAGTATTTT. Protein: CASSIAGGSTDTQYF.

DNA of the CDR3: TGTGCCAGCAGTGATATGGGGACTGGGGCCAACGTCCTGACTTTC. This encodes CASSDMGTGANVLTF. This chain joins TRBV25-1 and TRBJ2-6; unclear D gene. The CDR3 is 15 amino acids. The germline V gene encodes CDR1 MGHDK and CDR2 SYGVNS. V was trimmed by 3 bases and J by 2 bases, leaving 8 bases between them.

The chain employs TRBV6-6 and TRBJ2-3; 9 bases are a match to TRBD2. V was pared by 4 bases and J by 11 bases, with 10 bases of the junction left unmatched. CDR1 MNHNY and CDR2 SVGAGI come from the germline V gene (reference sequence). The CDR3 has 14 amino acids. As DNA, the CDR3 is TGTGCCAGCAGTTCGGGACTAGCCCCCTACTTGCAGTATTTT. This encodes CASSSGLAPYLQYF.

The chain combines TRBV5-5 with TRBJ2-3, with D unresolved. V gave up 0 bases and J gave up 3 bases, with 8 bases separating them. The CDR3 runs to 14 residues. Looked up from germline, CDR1 is SGHKS and CDR2 is YYEKEE (reference sequence). This CDR3 is CASSLEGITDTQYF. Written as DNA, the CDR3 is TGTGCCAGCAGCTTGGAGGGTATAACAGATACGCAGTATTTT.

J is TRBJ2-2 and V is TRBV9; D unresolved. The germline V gene has CDR1 SGDLS and CDR2 YYNGEE. The CDR3 loop spans 14 amino acids. Trimming took off 3 bases at V and 3 bases at J, with 9 bases between the two ends. CDR3 region: CASSDPSDTGELFF. CDR3 DNA sequence: TGTGCCAGCAGCGACCCTTCGGACACCGGGGAGCTGTTTTTT.